This T cell receptor (beta chain) comes out of a study of T cells in Graves' hyperthyroidism and ophthalmopathy. Study in general: Staff took peripheral blood when the initial diagnosis was made, before any treatment began.

Amplification targeted TCR beta CDR3 regions from RNA transcripts. An initial round of RT-PCR targeting the TCR CDR3 relied on the HTBI primer set. TCRdb processed the multiplex PCR reads anew with MiXCR; each CDR3 protein has one entry. The repertoire has about 53,000 distinct CDR3 sequences, roughly 50% of them found once; the top ten carry roughly 12%. Notes on this clonotype: Its antigen is not known.

The CDR3 extends over 10 amino acids. Trimming left V 1 base short and J 10 bases short, with 8 bases between. Germline V gene data show CDR1 as DFQATT and CDR2 as SNEGSKA (reference sequence). Study-level findings and limits: Also found in blood were most expanded thyroid clonotypes above 0.001. Median prediction lead before ophthalmopathy onset was around 6.9 months with the model.

This sequence joins TRBV20-1 and TRBJ2-7; no reliable D call. Sequencing was done on a sample of blood. The source of this sequence is a woman aged 30 to 39 with Graves' ophthalmopathy. CDR3 DNA: TGCAGTGCTAGAGGGCTTGATCAGTACTTC. Translated: CSARGLDQYF.